This TCR beta chain originates from a study of cytomegalovirus exposure and HLA in healthy donors. Study summary: The use of the same platform for the roughly 130 validation repertoires and the 650 to 850 first-cohort repertoires was reported by a later analysis.

Separate from the approximately 720-subject first cohort was the roughly 120-subject validation cohort, to which the donors belonged. Study-level points and caveats: Usually a TCR sequence was rare, but some public TCRs were found in many donors.

Germline lookup yields CDR1 SGHDT and CDR2 YYEEEE. The CDR3 runs to 14 residues. V shed 1 base and J shed 5 bases, with 10 bases lying between them. Here immunoSEQ multiplex PCR was the method, and the copy in TCRdb shows in-frame clones only, minus some. The sample includes tens of thousands of clones, 95% to 97% of them seen just once. Points on this clone: Its antigen is unknown.

Sequenced sample: PBMCs. The chain is built from TRBV5-6 and TRBJ2-1; no clear D. The receptor was derived from a man between 18 and 29 years old in good health and CMV-seronegative. CDR3 coding DNA: TGTGCCAGCAGCTTGCCGCTCAGGAACAATGAGCAGTTCTTC. It codes for CASSLPLRNNEQFF. The full variable domain, in which reference TRBV5-6 and TRBJ2-1 provide the parts outside the CDR3, is DAGVTQSPTHLIKTRGQQVTLRCSPKSGHDTVSWYQQALGQGPQFIFQYYEEEERQRGNFPDRFSGHQFPNYSSELNVNALLLGDSALYLCASSLPLRNNEQFFGPGTRLTVL.